Listed here are 26 T cell receptor beta chains from one sample, sequenced in a study of T cells in Graves' hyperthyroidism and ophthalmopathy. TCR beta CDR3 region amplification was performed from RNA transcripts. When the TCR CDR3 underwent first-round RT-PCR, the HTBI primer set was used. From the multiplex PCR reads, TCRdb called clonotypes with MiXCR, one entry per CDR3 protein. The data hold more than 550,000 distinct CDR3 sequences, with approximately 19% observed a single time. Sequenced sample: blood. Source of these receptors: a woman aged 50 to 60 with Graves' hyperthyroidism that later progressed to Graves' ophthalmopathy.

This chain connects TRBV6-5 to TRBJ2-1; D perhaps matches TRBD1 (5 bases). V dropped 0 bases and J dropped 1 base, with 7 bases sitting between them. This CDR3 is built from 15 residues. From germline, CDR1 is MNHEY and CDR2 SVGAGI. CDR3 region: CASSYSPGSYNEQFF. The CDR3, as DNA: TGTGCCAGCAGTTACTCCCCAGGGTCCTACAATGAGCAGTTCTTC.

This clonotype was recorded a few times. The rearrangement links TRBV15 to TRBJ1-2, with D possibly being TRBD1 (5 bases). V was cut by 0 bases and J by 2 bases, with 7 bases left in between. The germline CDR1 and CDR2 sequences are LNHNV and YYDKDF (reference sequence). There are 14 residues in the CDR3. The CDR3: CATSRDQGNYGYTF. In DNA form, the CDR3 reads TGTGCCACCAGCAGAGATCAGGGCAACTATGGCTACACCTTC.

This clonotype has ten or more counts. This sequence joins TRBV6-1 and TRBJ1-6; no firm D call. The germline V gene has CDR1 MNHNS and CDR2 SASEGT. The V end was cut by 5 bases, the J end by 1 base, with 9 bases between. The CDR3 spans 15 residues. DNA of the CDR3: TGTGCCAGCAGTCTGAAAGGTTCCTATAATTCACCCCTCCACTTT. Translating gives CASSLKGSYNSPLHF.

A word on this clonotype: An end of the junction does not agree with germline; a read error may underlie this. V usage is TRBV10-3 and J usage is TRBJ1-6; D perhaps matches TRBD1 (6 bases). Germline CDR1 and CDR2: ENHRY and SYGVKD. This CDR3 contains 17 residues. The CDR3 DNA is TGTCCCATCAGTGAGTCGACGAGGGGGTCCTATAATTCACCCCTCCACTTT. Translating gives CPISESTRGSYNSPLHF.

V usage is TRBV20-1 and J usage is TRBJ1-1, with 9 bases that match TRBD1. Germline CDR1 and CDR2: DFQATT and SNEGSKA (reference sequence). With V trimmed by 2 bases and J by 0 bases, 16 bases remained unmatched. The CDR3 is 19 residues long. CDR3 region: CSARRLPRTGENMNTEAFF. In nucleotides, the CDR3 is TGCAGTGCTAGACGATTACCGAGGACAGGGGAGAATATGAACACTGAAGCTTTCTTT.

This clonotype was found many times. This chain joins TRBV6-2 or TRBV6-3 and TRBJ1-2, with D possibly being TRBD1 (5 bases). Trimming took off 1 base at V and 4 bases at J, with 10 bases between the two ends. CDR3 size: 14 residues. CDR1 and CDR2 (germline): MNHEY, SVGEGT. In DNA form, the CDR3 reads TGTGCCAGCAGTTACTTCGGGGACGGCTATGGCTACACCTTC. Its protein is CASSYFGDGYGYTF.

The chain carries TRBV20-1 and TRBJ1-4, with D tentatively TRBD1 (5 bases). Germline V lookup: CDR1 DFQATT, CDR2 SNEGSKA (reference sequence). The CDR3 totals 16 residues. Trimming pared 0 bases from V and 7 bases from J, leaving 18 bases between. Here the CDR3 reads CSARDRGAVEGEKLFF. CDR3 coding DNA: TGCAGTGCTAGAGATCGAGGGGCCGTGGAGGGTGAAAAACTGTTTTTT.

The J gene is TRBJ2-2, the V gene TRBV15; TRBD2 is a possible D gene (5 bases). The CDR3 has 15 residues. Trimming took 5 bases from V and 1 from J, leaving 11 bases between them. From germline, CDR1 is LNHNV and CDR2 YYDKDF (reference sequence). The DNA for the CDR3 is TGTGCCACCAGCCAAAACCGGGGGAACACCGGGGAGCTGTTTTTT. Protein: CATSQNRGNTGELFF. Filled out from reference TRBV15 and TRBJ2-2, the complete variable domain reads DAMVIQNPRYQVTQFGKPVTLSCSQTLNHNVMYWYQQKSSQAPKLLFHYYDKDFNNEADTPDNFQSRRPNTSFCFLDIRSPGLGDTAMYLCATSQNRGNTGELFFGEGSRLTVL.

In its sample, this clonotype was seen many times. This chain joins TRBV18 and TRBJ2-7; TRBD2 matches 10 bases. CDR3 length: 14 amino acids. Germline lookup yields CDR1 KGHSH and CDR2 LQKENI. J lost 0 bases, V lost 8 bases, and 4 bases had no gene match. DNA of the CDR3: TGTGCCAGCAGCCCTAGCGGGGGCTCCTACGAGCAGTACTTC. It specifies CASSPSGGSYEQYF. The whole variable domain, filled in from reference TRBV18 and TRBJ2-7, reads NAGVMQNPRHLVRRRGQEARLRCSPMKGHSHVYWYRQLPEEGLKFMVYLQKENIIDESGMPKERFSAEFPKEGPSILRIQQVVRGDSAAYFCASSPSGGSYEQYFGPGTRLTVT.

This clonotype was counted many times. The gene calls are TRBV12-5 and TRBJ1-1; D gene unclear. With 6 bases removed from V and 0 bases from J, the gap between germline ends came to 2 bases. The CDR3 runs to 11 residues. CDR1 and CDR2 (germline): LGHNT, FRNRAP. The CDR3 region is CASGLNTEAFF. In nucleotides, the CDR3 is TGTGCTAGTGGCCTGAACACTGAAGCTTTCTTT.

There are a few counts of this clonotype. The gene calls are TRBV29-1 and TRBJ2-3; unclear D gene. The CDR3 has 15 residues. Germline values: CDR1 SQVTM, CDR2 ANQGSEA. The ends were cut back, 4 bases at V and 2 bases at J, with 16 bases in the middle. CDR3 sequence reads: CSVVGPFRDTDTQYF. The CDR3 DNA sequence: TGCAGCGTTGTGGGTCCCTTTAGGGACACAGATACGCAGTATTTT.

The rearrangement joins TRBV10-3 to TRBJ2-2, with D maybe TRBD2 (5 bases). The CDR3 is made up of 12 amino acids. Per the germline V gene, CDR1 is ENHRY and CDR2 is SYGVKD. V was cut by 7 bases and J by 4 bases, with 7 bases left in between. The CDR3 sequence is CAIIAGTGELFF. CDR3 nucleotides: TGTGCCATCATCGCGGGCACCGGGGAGCTGTTTTTT.

This clonotype was recorded at least ten times. This chain links TRBV12-3 or TRBV12-4 with TRBJ1-1; no firm D call. V dropped 7 bases and J dropped 3 bases, with 9 bases sitting between them. CDR3 length equals 12 residues. The CDR3 here is CASTNIYTEAFF. Here the CDR3 DNA reads TGTGCCAGCACCAATATCTACACTGAAGCTTTCTTT.

This clonotype was recorded at least ten times. The chain joins TRBV27 to TRBJ2-7; 10 bases match TRBD1. The length of the CDR3 is 15 residues. V lost 0 bases to trimming and J lost 6 bases; unmatched junction nucleotides: 5. Germline CDR1 and CDR2: MNHEY and SMNVEV (reference sequence). CDR3 protein: CASSLSGQGFSEQYF. Written as DNA, the CDR3 is TGTGCCAGCAGTTTATCGGGACAGGGGTTCTCCGAGCAGTACTTC.

A remark on this clonotype: This sequence may be a read error, since a much larger clone differs from it by one base. The chain uses TRBV20-1 and TRBJ2-3, with 7 bases fitting TRBD2. Per germline, CDR1 DFQATT and CDR2 SNEGSKA (reference sequence). The CDR3 runs to 14 residues. Here the CDR3 reads CSAKGTTGTGTQYF. As DNA, the CDR3 is TGCAGTGCTAAGGGGACTACCGGCACAGGTACGCAGTATTTT.

Many counts were recorded for this clonotype. V is TRBV12-3 or TRBV12-4 and J is TRBJ2-1; TRBD1 is a possible D gene (5 bases). Trimming stripped 6 bases from V and 12 bases from J, with 15 bases between. The CDR3 extends over 12 amino acids. DNA for the CDR3: TGTGCCAGCAGCCCCGACTGGGGCGTGCAGTTCTTC. Its translation: CASSPDWGVQFF.

This clonotype was recorded at least ten times. The chain employs TRBV11-1 and TRBJ1-2; D possibly corresponds to TRBD1 (6 bases). The V gene lost 5 bases and the J gene lost 4 bases, with 11 bases spanning the gap. Looked up from germline, CDR1 is SGHAT and CDR2 is FQDESV (reference sequence). The CDR3 contains 13 residues. The CDR3 DNA is TGTGCCAGCAGCGGGGACACGAGCTATGGCTACACCTTC. Translation gives CASSGDTSYGYTF. Full variable domain (outside the CDR3, taken from reference TRBV11-1 and TRBJ1-2): EAEVAQSPRYKITEKSQAVAFWCDPISGHATLYWYRQILGQGPELLVQFQDESVVDDSQLPKDRFSAERLKGVDSTLKIQPAELGDSAMYLCASSGDTSYGYTFGSGTRLTVV.

This clonotype was picked up a small number of times. This chain connects TRBV29-1 to TRBJ1-2; 10 bases line up with TRBD1. This CDR3 spans 13 amino acids. CDR1 is SQVTM and CDR2 is ANQGSEA in the germline V gene. After removal of 2 bases from V and 6 bases from J, the junction contained 3 bases not matched to a gene. Here the CDR3 reads CSVERDRGNGYTF. CDR3 nucleotide sequence: TGCAGCGTTGAAAGGGACAGGGGCAATGGCTACACCTTC.

The chain recombines TRBV6-1 with TRBJ2-3; D call uncertain. The CDR3 runs to 11 residues. Germline V CDR1 and CDR2: MNHNS, SASEGT. Trimming cost V 6 bases and J 4 bases, with 5 bases left between them. Here the CDR3 reads CASRTSDTQYF. The CDR3 DNA reads as TGTGCCAGCAGGACTTCAGATACGCAGTATTTT.

This clonotype appeared a few times. V usage is TRBV4-1 and J usage is TRBJ2-1, with TRBD2 as a possible D gene (5 bases). The ends were cut back, 2 bases at V and 7 bases at J, with 12 bases in the middle. The CDR3 loop spans 14 amino acids. CDR1 MGHRA and CDR2 YSYEKL come from the germline V gene. The CDR3 DNA follows: TGCGCCAGCAGCCAAATCGGGGAAGGAAATGAGCAGTTCTTC. It is translated as CASSQIGEGNEQFF.

This clonotype was detected ten times or more. The V and J genes are TRBV12-3 or TRBV12-4 and TRBJ1-6, with unresolved D. V lost 6 bases and J lost 9, with 9 bases in between. CDR3 length: 12 amino acids. The CDR3 bases are TGTGCCAGCAGCCCAGGTCTTTCACCCCTCCACTTT. Amino acids: CASSPGLSPLHF.

This sequence joins TRBV30 and TRBJ1-1, with TRBD1 matching 7 bases. Per the germline V gene, CDR1 is GTSNPN and CDR2 is SVGIG (reference sequence). V shed 3 bases, J shed 0 bases, and the junction held 4 bases outside the gene matches. The CDR3 is 14 residues long. The CDR3 bases are TGTGCCTGGAGCCGGGACAGATTGAACACTGAAGCTTTCTTT. This codes for CAWSRDRLNTEAFF.

This clonotype appeared a few times. The V call is TRBV6-1, the J call TRBJ2-7; 9 nucleotides align to TRBD2. V dropped 7 bases and J dropped 3; count of bases not matched to a gene: 7. There are 14 residues in the CDR3. Germline V gives CDR1 MNHNS, CDR2 SASEGT. This chain's CDR3 is CASNIAGANYEQYF. The CDR3 nucleotides are TGTGCCAGCAATATAGCGGGGGCGAACTACGAGCAGTACTTC.

This clonotype has a handful of counts. The chain carries TRBV20-1 and TRBJ1-2; D gene uncertain. This CDR3 is built from 15 residues. V gave up 1 base and J gave up 7 bases, with 19 bases separating them. Germline CDR1 and CDR2: DFQATT and SNEGSKA (reference sequence). The CDR3, as DNA: TGCAGTGCTAGAGGACCGAGCCGGAGGATGCGTGGCTACACCTTC. Translating gives CSARGPSRRMRGYTF.

In this sample, this clonotype turned up many times. The V gene is TRBV7-3, the J gene TRBJ1-2; D is perhaps TRBD1 (5 bases). V was shortened by 5 bases and J by 4 bases, with 11 bases between the two germline ends. The CDR3 consists of 13 residues. CDR1 SGHTA and CDR2 FQGTGA come from the germline V gene. Here the CDR3 DNA reads TGTGCCAGCAGCCACGACAGCGGCTATGGCTACACCTTC. Protein product: CASSHDSGYGYTF.

The table lists this clonotype with many counts. V and J are TRBV3-1 and TRBJ2-3; 7 bases are shared with TRBD1. The CDR3 has 15 amino acids. CDR1 is LGHDT, CDR2 YNNKEL, per germline (reference sequence). V trimming: 4 bases; J trimming: 2 bases; junction bases outside the gene matches: 6. The CDR3 coding sequence is TGTGCCAGCAGCCCCGGGACAGCCGTCACAGATACGCAGTATTTT. This encodes CASSPGTAVTDTQYF.